This T cell receptor beta chain was identified in a study of cytomegalovirus exposure and HLA in healthy donors. Overall study: Clustering assigned 81% of the approximately 400 genotyped donors to the Caucasian-associated ancestry cluster.

A multiplex PCR was run with 60 Vbeta primers and 13 Jbeta primers. The data were produced by immunoSEQ multiplex PCR, yet TCRdb's version contains in-frame clones alone and is incomplete. The sample contains approximately 160,000 clones, roughly 79% of which appear only once. The sequence was collected from a woman between 35 and 50 years old in good health and CMV-seronegative. The sample was PBMCs.

The CDR3 DNA sequence: TGTGCCATCAGTGATAAATTGTCGAACACTGAAGCTTTCTTT. This encodes CAISDKLSNTEAFF. The V gene is TRBV10-3, the J gene TRBJ1-1, with D unresolved. Trimming pared 3 bases from V and 1 base from J, leaving 9 bases between. This CDR3 is built from 14 residues. Looked up from germline, CDR1 is ENHRY and CDR2 is SYGVKD.